This passage covers 9 T cell receptor beta chains from one sample sequenced in a study of cytomegalovirus exposure and HLA in healthy donors. 60 Vbeta and 13 Jbeta primers were used in PCR. Profiled with immunoSEQ multiplex PCR; TCRdb holds only in-frame clones, not every one. Of over 150,000 clones listed, approximately 74% are singletons. Sequencing was performed on PBMCs. The receptors derive from a woman aged 30 to 39 in good health and CMV-seronegative.

This chain joins TRBV9 and TRBJ2-2; 7 nucleotides align to TRBD2. The CDR3 runs to 17 residues. CDR1 is SGDLS and CDR2 is YYNGEE in the germline V gene. After removal of 0 bases from V and 5 bases from J, the junction contained 10 bases not matched to a gene. The CDR3 DNA reads as TGTGCCAGCAGCGTAGGAGTGGCGGGAGTGGGGACCGGGGAGCTGTTTTTT. It is translated as CASSVGVAGVGTGELFF.

The chain has TRBV6-1 and TRBJ1-1, with a possible D match to TRBD1 (6 bases). V was clipped by 6 bases and J by 7 bases, with 12 bases between them. Germline V lookup: CDR1 MNHNS, CDR2 SASEGT. CDR3 length equals 12 residues. This chain's CDR3 is CASSKQGREAFF. In DNA form, the CDR3 reads TGTGCCAGCAGCAAACAGGGCCGTGAAGCTTTCTTT.

The chain carries TRBV6-1 and TRBJ2-7, with 7 bases fitting TRBD1. The length of the CDR3 is 14 residues. The trim removed 3 bases at V and 3 bases at J, leaving 5 bases unmatched. Germline V gives CDR1 MNHNS, CDR2 SASEGT. As DNA, the CDR3 is TGTGCCAGCAGTGAGGCAGGGGGTAACTACGAGCAGTACTTC. As protein: CASSEAGGNYEQYF.

The chain employs TRBV9 and TRBJ2-7; D unclear. Germline values: CDR1 SGDLS, CDR2 YYNGEE. The V and J ends lost 0 bases and 5 bases respectively, with 12 bases between them. The CDR3 is 14 amino acids. The CDR3 DNA reads as TGTGCCAGCAGCGTAGAGCCTTCAGGTAACGAGCAGTACTTC. The encoded protein is CASSVEPSGNEQYF.

The chain links TRBV6-5 to TRBJ1-2; D ambiguous. V gave up 0 bases and J gave up 6 bases, with 8 bases separating them. Germline V CDR1 and CDR2: MNHEY, SVGAGI. CDR3 size: 13 residues. The CDR3 spells CASSYSGGHGYTF. The CDR3 DNA is TGTGCCAGCAGTTACTCGGGAGGACATGGCTACACCTTC.

This sequence joins TRBV28 and TRBJ2-2; TRBD2 agrees at 14 bases. Germline CDR1 and CDR2: MDHEN and SYDVKM. The CDR3 contains 16 residues. With 6 bases clipped from V and 4 bases from J, the junction kept 4 bases outside the gene matches. This CDR3 is CASRRLAGGSTGELFF. Here the CDR3 DNA reads TGTGCCAGCAGACGACTAGCGGGGGGGAGCACCGGGGAGCTGTTTTTT.

The genes are TRBV6-5 and TRBJ2-7; 7 bases align to TRBD1. The CDR3 has 14 residues. The trim removed 6 bases at V and 3 bases at J, leaving 8 bases unmatched. Germline V gene data show CDR1 as MNHEY and CDR2 as SVGAGI. The CDR3 bases are TGTGCCAGCAGCTCCGGGACAGAATTCTACGAGCAGTACTTC. Translating it yields CASSSGTEFYEQYF.

This chain joins TRBV28 and TRBJ1-1, with 7 bases that match TRBD1. V gave up 5 bases and J gave up 4 bases; unmatched junction bases: 7. The CDR3 spans 14 residues. Germline V lookup: CDR1 MDHEN, CDR2 SYDVKM. CDR3 nucleotide sequence: TGTGCCAGCAGTAAACACAGGGGCGGCACTGAAGCTTTCTTT. Protein: CASSKHRGGTEAFF.

Note on this clone: In the same sample, other DNA sequences code for this CDR3. V usage is TRBV6-1 and J usage is TRBJ1-1, with 7 bases identical to TRBD1. Germline CDR1 and CDR2: MNHNS and SASEGT. This CDR3 spans 14 amino acids. As DNA, the CDR3 is TGTGCTACCAGATCCGGGACAGTGAACACTGAAGCTTTCTTT. It encodes CATRSGTVNTEAFF.